The 28 T cell receptor beta chains given below trace back to one sample, sequenced in a study of T cell changes during pregnancy in multiple sclerosis. Sequencing used immunoSEQ multiplex PCR; TCRdb keeps in-frame clones, though not all of them. Of 55,000 to 85,000 clones listed, 90% are singletons. This specimen was peripheral blood, taken in the third trimester of pregnancy. The receptors derive from a female donor with multiple sclerosis, enrolled in a pregnancy study.

The V gene is TRBV18, the J gene TRBJ2-5, with 9 bases aligning to TRBD1. From germline, CDR1 is KGHSH and CDR2 LQKENI. The junction had 15 bases not matched to a gene; V was cut back by 3 bases and J by 7 bases. The length of the CDR3 is 17 residues. Here the CDR3 reads CASSPSLPGQGFLTQYF. CDR3 in DNA: TGTGCCAGCTCACCTTCGCTACCGGGACAGGGTTTTTTGACCCAGTACTTC.

The genes are TRBV7-3 and TRBJ2-7, with D unclear. Trimming left V 2 bases short and J 4 bases short, with 3 bases between. Per the germline V gene, CDR1 is SGHTA and CDR2 is FQGTGA. This CDR3 is 11 amino acids long. CDR3 sequence reads: CASSLLYEQYF. CDR3 DNA sequence: TGTGCCAGCAGCTTACTTTACGAGCAGTACTTC.

The CDR3 bases are TGTGCCAGCAGCCCCCGACAGGGAGTTAACTATGGCTACACCTTC. As protein: CASSPRQGVNYGYTF. The chain uses TRBV5-8 and TRBJ1-2, with 7 bases matching TRBD1. Germline-derived CDR1 and CDR2 are SGHTS and YDEGEE. The CDR3 covers 15 residues. V lost 4 bases, J lost 1 base, and 7 bases stayed unmatched.

The rearrangement links TRBV28 to TRBJ2-7, with 9 bases aligning to TRBD1. From germline, CDR1 is MDHEN and CDR2 SYDVKM. This CDR3 has 15 amino acids. V gave up 7 bases and J gave up 3 bases; unmatched junction bases: 10. CDR3 nucleotides: TGTGCCAGCACCCCGGACAGGGGAGATCACTACGAGCAGTACTTC. It specifies CASTPDRGDHYEQYF.

In its sample, this clone was seen once. The chain recombines TRBV7-2 with TRBJ1-2; D ambiguous. Germline V lookup: CDR1 SGHTA, CDR2 FQGNSA. Trimming removed 5 bases at V and 0 bases at J, with 7 bases between. The CDR3 loop spans 13 amino acids. CDR3 residues: CASSPLANYGYTF. The CDR3 DNA reads as TGTGCCAGCAGCCCACTAGCTAACTATGGCTACACCTTC.

The chain employs TRBV30 and TRBJ1-1; possibly TRBD1 for D (5 bases). Germline values: CDR1 GTSNPN, CDR2 SVGIG (reference sequence). This CDR3 spans 13 amino acids. Trimming pared 2 bases from V and 4 bases from J, leaving 11 bases between. CDR3 protein: CAWSNRLRTEAFF. CDR3 nucleotides: TGTGCCTGGAGTAACAGGCTGCGCACTGAAGCTTTCTTT.

The chain combines TRBV27 with TRBJ1-2; 7 bases are a match to TRBD1. The CDR3 spans 17 residues. The V segment lost 6 bases and the J segment 8 bases; nucleotides outside the gene matches: 21. The germline V gene encodes CDR1 MNHEY and CDR2 SMNVEV (reference sequence). The CDR3 loop is CASRYPAGTPGGRGYTF. The CDR3 DNA reads TGTGCCAGCAGATATCCTGCGGGGACACCAGGGGGACGAGGCTACACCTTC.

The V call is TRBV7-2, the J call TRBJ1-5, with 9 positions matching TRBD1. The CDR3 is 15 amino acids. Germline-derived CDR1 and CDR2 are SGHTA and FQGNSA. J was trimmed by 5 bases and V by 1 base; bases with no gene match: 3. Here the CDR3 reads CASSLVTGGDQPQHF. The CDR3 nucleotides read TGTGCCAGCAGCTTAGTTACAGGGGGCGATCAGCCCCAGCATTTT. The full variable domain, completed using reference TRBV7-2 and TRBJ1-5, is GAGVSQSPSNKVTEKGKDVELRCDPISGHTALYWYRQSLGQGLEFLIYFQGNSAPDKSGLPSDRFSAERTGGSVSTLTIQRTQQEDSAVYLCASSLVTGGDQPQHFGDGTRLSIL.

This chain uses TRBV6-6 with TRBJ2-7; D gene unclear. The germline CDR1 and CDR2 sequences are MNHNY and SVGAGI (reference sequence). The CDR3 is 12 amino acids. Trimming removed 6 bases at V and 2 bases at J, with 8 bases between. CDR3 residues: CASSSQTYEQYF. CDR3 nucleotides: TGTGCCAGCAGCTCTCAGACCTACGAGCAGTACTTC.

The chain has TRBV14 and TRBJ1-2; D possibly corresponds to TRBD1 (6 bases). With 1 base removed from V and 2 bases from J, the gap between germline ends came to 8 bases. The germline CDR1 and CDR2 sequences are SGHDN and FVKESK. This CDR3 is built from 14 residues. The CDR3 loop reads CASSQGTDNYGYTF. The DNA for the CDR3 is TGTGCCAGCAGCCAAGGGACAGACAACTATGGCTACACCTTC.

This clone was counted between two and nine times. This rearrangement joins TRBV6-1 to TRBJ1-5; D may be TRBD1 (5 bases). V was clipped by 1 base and J by 6 bases, with 10 bases between them. The CDR3 runs 14 residues. Germline V gene lookup returns CDR1 MNHNS and CDR2 SASEGT. CDR3 sequence: CASSEVGPGQPQHF. The CDR3 DNA reads TGTGCCAGCAGTGAAGTGGGGCCGGGTCAGCCCCAGCATTTT.

V and J are TRBV6-5 and TRBJ2-2; 10 bases are shared with TRBD1. Germline V gene lookup returns CDR1 MNHEY and CDR2 SVGAGI. This CDR3 region has 14 residues. V trimming: 4 bases; J trimming: 6 bases; junction bases outside the gene matches: 2. The CDR3 sequence: CASSSGTGAGELFF. Written as DNA, the CDR3 is TGTGCCAGCAGTTCCGGGACAGGGGCCGGGGAGCTGTTTTTT.

The chain couples TRBV6-1 to TRBJ2-7; D may be TRBD2 (5 bases). CDR3 length: 13 amino acids. Per the germline V gene, CDR1 is MNHNS and CDR2 is SASEGT. V lost 9 bases, J lost 2 bases, and 14 bases lay in between. CDR3 amino acids: CASRTSGTYEQYF. The CDR3 bases are TGTGCCAGTCGAACTTCCGGGACCTACGAGCAGTACTTC.

This chain connects TRBV6-1 to TRBJ1-5; 9 positions agree with TRBD1. V was pared by 4 bases and J by 6 bases, with 4 bases of the junction left unmatched. Germline lookup yields CDR1 MNHNS and CDR2 SASEGT. This CDR3 spans 14 amino acids. CDR3 sequence reads: CASSVYRGPQPQHF. The CDR3 nucleotides are TGTGCCAGCAGTGTATACAGGGGGCCTCAGCCCCAGCATTTT.

The genes are TRBV18 and TRBJ2-1; 8 bases match TRBD1. V gave up 6 bases and J gave up 5 bases; unmatched junction bases: 6. The germline V gene has CDR1 KGHSH and CDR2 LQKENI. This CDR3 is built from 14 residues. The CDR3 is CASSRDRPHNEQFF. CDR3 in DNA: TGTGCCAGCTCGAGGGACAGGCCCCACAATGAGCAGTTCTTC.

This chain uses TRBV11-2 with TRBJ1-2, with TRBD1 identical over 7 bases. Germline-derived CDR1 and CDR2 are SGHAT and FQNNGV. The length of the CDR3 is 16 residues. Trimming cost V 2 bases and J 4 bases; bases outside gene matches: 10. CDR3 in amino acids: CASSLQGGELGYGYTF. For the CDR3, the DNA is TGTGCCAGCAGCTTACAGGGGGGCGAGTTAGGCTATGGCTACACCTTC.

The chain employs TRBV30 and TRBJ1-5; maybe TRBD1 (6 bases). The CDR3 contains 12 residues. Trimming took 2 bases from V and 6 from J, leaving 8 bases between them. Germline V gene data show CDR1 as GTSNPN and CDR2 as SVGIG (reference sequence). In DNA, the CDR3 is TGTGCCTGGAGTACAGGGAGTCAGCCCCAGCATTTT. It codes for CAWSTGSQPQHF.

V gene TRBV27 combines with J gene TRBJ1-6; 7 bases map to TRBD1. Unmatched junction bases numbered 2, after V lost 6 bases and J lost 0 bases. Germline assignment: CDR1 MNHEY and CDR2 SMNVEV (reference sequence). The CDR3 spans 15 residues. The CDR3 region is CASRTGSSYNSPLHF. In DNA form, the CDR3 reads TGTGCCAGCAGGACAGGGAGCTCCTATAATTCACCCCTCCACTTT.

This clone appeared a single time. V and J are TRBV6-5 and TRBJ2-1; 10 bases are shared with TRBD2. Germline-derived CDR1 and CDR2 are MNHEY and SVGAGI. CDR3 length: 15 residues. V was clipped by 0 bases and J by 6 bases; unmatched bases: 2. CDR3 sequence (DNA): TGTGCCAGCAGTTACTCGGGGACTAGCGTCAATGAGCAGTTCTTC. It specifies CASSYSGTSVNEQFF.

The chain combines TRBV27 with TRBJ2-1; D ambiguous. Germline V lookup: CDR1 MNHEY, CDR2 SMNVEV (reference sequence). V shed 2 bases and J shed 8 bases, with 7 bases lying between them. This CDR3 has 12 residues. Here the CDR3 reads CASSLNNHEQFF. The CDR3 DNA reads TGTGCCAGCAGTTTAAACAACCATGAGCAGTTCTTC.

This clone appeared a single time. The V gene is TRBV5-1, the J gene TRBJ2-4; D perhaps matches TRBD2 (6 bases). The CDR3 is 17 amino acids. The germline gives CDR1 SGHRS, CDR2 YFSETQ. V dropped 4 bases and J dropped 0 bases, with 17 bases sitting between them. CDR3 region: CASSVGLSHEAKNIQYF. In DNA, the CDR3 is TGCGCCAGCAGCGTGGGACTGAGCCATGAAGCCAAAAACATTCAGTACTTC.

The chain combines TRBV6-4 with TRBJ2-2; possibly TRBD1 for D (6 bases). In germline, CDR1 is MRHNA, CDR2 SNTAGT. CDR3 length equals 14 residues. Trimming took off 4 bases at V and 5 bases at J, with 11 bases between the two ends. The CDR3 here is CASSVYQGTGELFF. The CDR3 DNA sequence: TGTGCCAGCAGTGTTTACCAGGGGACCGGGGAGCTGTTTTTT.

This clone appeared a single time. The rearrangement uses TRBV2 and TRBJ2-3; 7 bases are shared with TRBD1. V was pared by 10 bases and J by 6 bases, with 13 bases of the junction left unmatched. The length of the CDR3 is 14 residues. Germline values: CDR1 SNHLY, CDR2 FYNNEI. CDR3 amino acids: CATRKGAVGDTQYF. Written as DNA, the CDR3 is TGTGCCACGAGGAAGGGGGCGGTTGGGGATACGCAGTATTTT. The full variable domain, rest sourced from reference TRBV2 and TRBJ2-3, is EPEVTQTPSHQVTQMGQEVILRCVPISNHLYFYWYRQILGQKVEFLVSFYNNEISEKSEIFDDQFSVERPDGSNFTLKIRSTKLEDSAMYFCATRKGAVGDTQYFGPGTRLTVL.

This CDR3 reads CASSLWGEGTEAFF. The CDR3 nucleotides read TGTGCCAGCAGTTTATGGGGGGAGGGAACTGAAGCTTTCTTT. This chain links TRBV27 with TRBJ1-1, with a weak D call TRBD1 (5 bases). Trimming left V 1 base short and J 5 bases short, with 11 bases between. The CDR3 length is 14 residues. Germline lookup yields CDR1 MNHEY and CDR2 SMNVEV (reference sequence).

V gene TRBV4-1 combines with J gene TRBJ1-2, with 8 bases identical to TRBD1. J lost 6 bases, V lost 4 bases, and 7 bases had no gene match. CDR3 length: 14 residues. Germline CDR1 and CDR2: MGHRA and YSYEKL. CDR3 bases: TGCGCCAGCAGCCCAATGGACAGGGATGATGGCTACACCTTC. Translating gives CASSPMDRDDGYTF.

The chain links TRBV6-4 to TRBJ1-1; 7 positions agree with TRBD1. The V gene end was trimmed by 6 bases and the J gene end by 5 bases; junction bases not matched to a gene: 12. Germline CDR1 reads MRHNA; CDR2 reads SNTAGT. This CDR3 contains 15 residues. CDR3 sequence (DNA): TGTGCCAGCAGGATAAGAGGGGGCGCGAGGACTGAAGCTTTCTTT. Protein: CASRIRGGARTEAFF.

This clone was observed a handful of times. The V call is TRBV19, the J call TRBJ1-3; 9 positions match TRBD1. The trim removed 7 bases at V and 4 bases at J, leaving 5 bases unmatched. The CDR3 extends over 14 amino acids. CDR1 is LNHDA and CDR2 is SQIVND in the germline V gene (reference sequence). CDR3 bases: TGTGCCAGTAAAACCGGGACAGGGGGAAACACCATATATTTT. Amino acids: CASKTGTGGNTIYF.

The chain has TRBV19 and TRBJ1-1, with D hard to call. The V end was cut by 5 bases, the J end by 0 bases, with 13 bases between. The CDR3 has 15 amino acids. Germline V gives CDR1 LNHDA, CDR2 SQIVND (reference sequence). The CDR3 nucleotides are TGTGCCAGTAGTCTCCGGGATCTCCTGAACACTGAAGCTTTCTTT. Its protein is CASSLRDLLNTEAFF.